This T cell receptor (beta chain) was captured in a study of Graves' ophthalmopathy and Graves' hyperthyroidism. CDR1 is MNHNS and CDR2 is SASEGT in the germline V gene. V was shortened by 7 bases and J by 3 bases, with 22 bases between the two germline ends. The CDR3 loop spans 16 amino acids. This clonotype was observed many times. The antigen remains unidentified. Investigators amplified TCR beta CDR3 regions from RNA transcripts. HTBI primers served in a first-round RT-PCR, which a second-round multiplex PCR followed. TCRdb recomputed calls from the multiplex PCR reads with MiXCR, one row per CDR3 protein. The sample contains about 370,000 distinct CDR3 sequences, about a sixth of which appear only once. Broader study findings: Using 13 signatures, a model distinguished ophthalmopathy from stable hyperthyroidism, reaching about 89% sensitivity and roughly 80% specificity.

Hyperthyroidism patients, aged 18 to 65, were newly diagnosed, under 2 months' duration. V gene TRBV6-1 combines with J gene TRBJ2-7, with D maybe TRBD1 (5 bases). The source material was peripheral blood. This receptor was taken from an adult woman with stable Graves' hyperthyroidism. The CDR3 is CASTGPTSGKGYEQYF. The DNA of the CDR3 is TGTGCCAGCACTGGCCCAACCTCAGGGAAGGGCTACGAGCAGTACTTC.